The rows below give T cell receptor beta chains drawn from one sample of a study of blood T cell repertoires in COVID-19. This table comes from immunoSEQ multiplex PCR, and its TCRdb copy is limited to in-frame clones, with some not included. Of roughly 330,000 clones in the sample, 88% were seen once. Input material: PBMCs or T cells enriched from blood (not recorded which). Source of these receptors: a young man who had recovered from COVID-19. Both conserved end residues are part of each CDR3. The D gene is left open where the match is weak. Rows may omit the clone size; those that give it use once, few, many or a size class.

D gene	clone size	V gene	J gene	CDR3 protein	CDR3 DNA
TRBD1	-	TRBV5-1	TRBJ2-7	CASSPDRGFYEQYF	TGCGCCAGCAGCCCGGACAGGGGGTTCTACGAGCAGTACTTC
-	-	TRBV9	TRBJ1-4	CASSAGTANEKLFF	TGTGCCAGCAGCGCCGGGACTGCCAATGAAAAACTGTTTTTT
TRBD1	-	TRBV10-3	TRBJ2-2	CAISTTGAGELFF	TGTGCCATCAGTACAACAGGGGCCGGGGAGCTGTTTTTT
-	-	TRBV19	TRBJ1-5	CASSYRESNQPQHF	TGTGCCAGTAGTTACAGGGAAAGCAATCAGCCCCAGCATTTT
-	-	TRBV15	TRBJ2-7	CATSRVGQGSYEQYF	TGTGCCACCAGCAGAGTGGGGCAGGGTTCCTACGAGCAGTACTTC
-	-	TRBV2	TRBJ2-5	CASSAWETQYF	TGTGCCAGCAGCGCTTGGGAGACTCAGTACTTC
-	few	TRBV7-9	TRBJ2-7	CASSYPDRPYEQYF	TGTGCCAGCAGCTATCCCGACAGACCCTACGAGCAGTACTTC
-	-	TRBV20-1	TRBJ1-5	CSASRQGYQPQHF	TGCAGTGCTAGTCGGCAGGGCTATCAGCCCCAGCATTTT
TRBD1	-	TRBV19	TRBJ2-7	CASSIGGQLYEQYF	TGTGCCAGTAGTATAGGGGGACAGCTCTACGAGCAGTACTTC
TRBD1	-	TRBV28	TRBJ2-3	CASSLRGRATDTQYF	TGTGCCAGCAGTTTGAGGGGGCGCGCCACAGATACGCAGTATTTT
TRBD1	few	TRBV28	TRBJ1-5	CASSLYGTGVLNQPQHF	TGTGCCAGCAGTTTATATGGGACAGGCGTGTTAAATCAGCCCCAGCATTTT
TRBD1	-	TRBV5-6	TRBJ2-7	CASSLPGQIDF	TGTGCCAGCAGCTTGCCGGGACAGATCGACTTC
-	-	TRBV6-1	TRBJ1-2	CASSEAAGLLDYTF	TGTGCCAGCAGTGAAGCGGCAGGCCTATTGGACTACACCTTC
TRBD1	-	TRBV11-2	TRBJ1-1	CASSPRQGKVNTEAFF	TGTGCCAGCAGCCCTCGACAGGGGAAGGTGAACACTGAAGCTTTCTTT
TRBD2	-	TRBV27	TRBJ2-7	CASSPPGLAGTHEQYF	TGTGCCAGCAGTCCCCCGGGACTAGCGGGGACTCACGAGCAGTACTTC
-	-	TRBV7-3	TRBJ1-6	CASSLSQGGNSPLHF	TGTGCCAGCAGCTTAAGTCAGGGTGGGAATTCACCCCTCCACTTT
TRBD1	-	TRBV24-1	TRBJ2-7	CATSSGQGGEQYF	TGTGCCACCAGTTCCGGACAGGGGGGCGAGCAGTACTTC
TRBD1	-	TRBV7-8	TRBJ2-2	CASSLSTGDLEELFF	TGTGCCAGCAGCTTATCGACAGGGGATTTGGAGGAGCTGTTTTTT
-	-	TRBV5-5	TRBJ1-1	CASSLVQRTVEAFF	TGTGCCAGCAGCTTGGTCCAAAGGACAGTTGAAGCTTTCTTT
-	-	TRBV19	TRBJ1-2	CASTASARGFDGYTF	TGTGCCAGTACCGCCTCCGCGCGGGGCTTTGACGGCTACACCTTC
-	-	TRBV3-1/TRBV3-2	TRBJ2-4	CASSQDQGNLAKNIQYF	TGTGCCAGCAGCCAAGATCAGGGGAACCTAGCCAAAAACATTCAGTACTTC
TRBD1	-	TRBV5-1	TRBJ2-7	CASSSDGTGAHEQYF	TGCGCCAGCAGCTCGGACGGGACAGGGGCCCACGAGCAGTACTTC
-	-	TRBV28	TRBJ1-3	CASSLLGGSGNTIYF	TGTGCCAGCAGTTTATTGGGGGGGTCAGGAAACACCATATATTTT
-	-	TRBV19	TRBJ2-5	CASSIEVPSSGTQYF	TGTGCCAGTAGTATAGAGGTCCCTAGCAGTGGGACCCAGTACTTC
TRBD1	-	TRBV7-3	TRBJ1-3	CASSRSGGAGDTIYF	TGTGCCAGCAGCCGTTCAGGGGGCGCGGGAGACACCATATATTTT
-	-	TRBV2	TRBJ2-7	CASTETASTEQYF	TGTGCCAGCACGGAGACAGCTTCCACCGAGCAGTACTTC
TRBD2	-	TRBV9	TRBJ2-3	CASSDLERGAYTQYF	TGTGCCAGCAGCGATCTAGAGCGGGGGGCCTATACGCAGTATTTT
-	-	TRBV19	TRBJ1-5	CASSISGLRNNQPQHF	TGTGCCAGTAGTATCTCCGGTTTGAGAAACAATCAGCCCCAGCATTTT
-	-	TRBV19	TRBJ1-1	CASSIVGRIPEAFF	TGTGCCAGTAGTATAGTTGGCAGGATCCCTGAAGCTTTCTTT
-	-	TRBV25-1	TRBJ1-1	CASSDYRSNTEAFF	TGTGCCAGCAGTGATTATCGGTCGAACACTGAAGCTTTCTTT
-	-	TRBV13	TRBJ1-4	CASSASGEKLFF	TGTGCCAGCAGCGCTTCGGGGGAAAAACTGTTTTTT
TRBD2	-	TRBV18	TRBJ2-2	CASSSRLAGEYTGELFF	TGTGCCAGCTCATCACGACTAGCGGGGGAGTACACCGGGGAGCTGTTTTTT
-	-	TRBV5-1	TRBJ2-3	CASSLEASSTDTQYF	TGCGCCAGCAGCTTGGAAGCCTCTAGCACAGATACGCAGTATTTT
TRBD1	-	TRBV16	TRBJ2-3	CASSQGQGADTQYF	TGTGCCAGCAGCCAAGGACAGGGCGCAGATACGCAGTATTTT
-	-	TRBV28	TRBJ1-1	CASRDRVNTEAFF	TGTGCCAGCAGAGATCGGGTGAACACTGAAGCTTTCTTT
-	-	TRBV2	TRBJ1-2	CASRQGTNYGYTF	TGTGCCAGCAGACAGGGAACTAACTATGGCTACACCTTC
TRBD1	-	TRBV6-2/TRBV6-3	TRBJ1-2	CASSQGQGAGYTF	TGTGCCAGCAGCCAGGGACAGGGAGCTGGCTACACCTTC
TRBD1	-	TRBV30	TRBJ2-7	CAWSVTGAATEQYF	TGTGCCTGGAGTGTAACAGGGGCGGCTACCGAGCAGTACTTC
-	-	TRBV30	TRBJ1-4	CAWSLAGAHSEKLFF	TGTGCCTGGAGTTTAGCAGGGGCGCATTCTGAAAAACTGTTTTTT
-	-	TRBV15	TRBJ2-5	CATSRDLGEVETQYF	TGTGCCACCAGCAGAGATCTTGGAGAGGTGGAGACCCAGTACTTC
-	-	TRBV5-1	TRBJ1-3	CASSLAGSSGNTIYF	TGCGCCAGCAGCTTGGCTGGGAGCTCTGGAAACACCATATATTTT
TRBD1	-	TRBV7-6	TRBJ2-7	CASSPRQGHLYEQYF	TGTGCCAGCAGCCCCCGACAGGGTCACCTCTACGAGCAGTACTTC
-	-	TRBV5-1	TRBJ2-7	CASSLEGELIYEQYF	TGCGCCAGCAGCTTGGAGGGAGAGCTGATCTACGAGCAGTACTTC
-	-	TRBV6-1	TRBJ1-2	CASSEAQGGYTF	TGTGCCAGCAGTGAAGCGCAGGGTGGCTACACCTTC
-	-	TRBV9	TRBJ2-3	CASSVSRDTDTQYF	TGTGCCAGCAGCGTCAGCAGGGACACAGATACGCAGTATTTT
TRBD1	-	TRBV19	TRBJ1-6	CASSSDRGFYNSPLHF	TGTGCCAGTAGTTCGGACAGGGGCTTCTATAATTCACCCCTCCACTTT
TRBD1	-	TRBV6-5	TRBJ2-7	CASTRDRKGYEQYF	TGTGCCAGCACCCGGGACAGGAAGGGATACGAGCAGTACTTC
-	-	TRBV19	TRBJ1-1	CASSIELNTEAFF	TGTGCCAGTAGTATTGAGCTGAACACTGAAGCTTTCTTT
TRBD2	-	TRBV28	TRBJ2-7	CASLGGTYEQYF	TGTGCCTCCCTGGGGGGGACCTACGAGCAGTACTTC
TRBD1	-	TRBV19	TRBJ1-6	CATGQGRSPLHF	TGTGCCACCGGACAGGGACGGTCACCCCTCCACTTT
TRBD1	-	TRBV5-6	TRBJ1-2	CASSRTGWNYGYTF	TGTGCCAGCAGCCGGACAGGGTGGAACTATGGCTACACCTTC
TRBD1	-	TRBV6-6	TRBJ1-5	CASSSLDRVDQPQHF	TGTGCCAGCAGTAGTTTGGACAGGGTGGACCAGCCCCAGCATTTT
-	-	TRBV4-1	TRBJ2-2	CASSGNTGELFF	TGCGCCAGCTCAGGGAACACCGGGGAGCTGTTTTTT
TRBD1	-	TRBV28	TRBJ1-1	CASSGPGQITEAFF	TGTGCCAGCAGTGGACCGGGACAGATCACTGAAGCTTTCTTT
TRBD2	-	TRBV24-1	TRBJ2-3	CATAGVTDTQYF	TGTGCCACCGCGGGGGTCACAGATACGCAGTATTTT
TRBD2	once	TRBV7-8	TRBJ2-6	CASSFSGGALKFSGANVLTF	TGTGCCAGCAGCTTTAGCGGGGGGGCCCTTAAGTTCTCTGGGGCCAACGTCCTGACTTTC
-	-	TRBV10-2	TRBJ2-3	CASSEFRKSSTDTQYF	TGCGCCAGCAGTGAGTTCCGTAAATCTAGCACAGATACGCAGTATTTT
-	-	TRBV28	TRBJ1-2	CASILGGVNYGYTF	TGTGCCAGCATCTTGGGGGGGGTTAACTATGGCTACACCTTC
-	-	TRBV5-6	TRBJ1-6	CASSFTGSFYDNSPLHF	TGTGCCAGCAGCTTCACAGGGTCTTTTTACGATAATTCACCCCTCCACTTT